This T cell receptor (beta chain) was obtained from a study of cytomegalovirus exposure and HLA in healthy donors listed by TCRdb under 2017. Background on the whole study: According to an earlier analysis of a few hundred of the donors, some 180 million T cells yielded 117 million unique TCR beta sequences and about 300 Gb of sequence data. Roughly 310 gigabases of sequencing data and tens of millions of unique TCR sequences were included in an early release covering 550 to 650 HLA-typed donors. Of the roughly 400 genotyped donors, about 80% fell in the genetic ancestry cluster associated with self-reported Caucasian donors. The aim of the study was to test whether cataloging public T cell receptors could identify signatures of past pathogen exposure. The study profiled the T cell repertoires of about 640 subjects by immunosequencing and related them to cytomegalovirus serostatus. In addition to the first cohort of 666 subjects, a separate validation cohort of approximately 120 different subjects was used. To predict cytomegalovirus infection status, the study brought together high-throughput TCR immunosequencing, statistical association of individual TCRs with disease status, and machine learning. In a later analysis, previously published TCR beta repertoires from 600 to 850 donors were re-analyzed and high-resolution HLA genotyping was added so that TCR occurrence patterns could be studied. Rather than using new phenotypic data, the later analysis identified candidate immune exposures from TCR beta sequences and from how often those sequences occurred across donors. An earlier analysis of more than 450 of the donors used high-throughput TCR beta sequencing to judge whether each TCR beta V gene segment behaved as functional or pseudogenic. Donor age, sex, ethnicity and CMV serostatus were collected together with the repertoire data. In a later genetic analysis, genome-wide SNP genotypes for about three fifths of the roughly 670 donors were used, and that subset was treated as a discovery cohort. Every repertoire in the discovery cohort had been generated on one and the same sequencing platform. Both class I and class II loci were covered by HLA typing, at four-digit resolution. The number of typed donors differed by locus: about 620-640 for A, B, C, DRB1 and DQB1; 500 to 550 for DQA1; 606 for DPA1; and roughly 470 for DPB1. Roughly five DR-DQ haplotypes were handled as single units for association and clustering, since linkage in the cohort was strong. Among approximately 370 genotyped donors of the cohort, an average of around 250,000 unique TCR beta nucleotide sequences was sequenced per donor, of which 15% to 20% were non-productive.

A note on this clone: Its antigen is still unknown. The record has no base qualities; no much larger clone is one base away.

The germline V gene yields SGHVS for CDR1 and FNYEAQ for CDR2. The cysteine opens and the phenylalanine closes a CDR3 of 16 amino acids. Only the CDR3 DNA stays, 48 bases, in frame from base 1. At the junction V is shortened by 1 base and J by 5 bases, with 16 bases in between. Results and caveats for the whole study, not just this receptor: Most TCR sequences were observed very rarely across donors, whereas some public TCRs were present in many individuals. A total of fewer than 200 TCR beta chains were listed by the study as associated with cytomegalovirus. Most CMV-associated TCR beta chains appeared to be HLA-restricted in a later analysis, and the HLA associations seemed to be driven largely by CMV exposure. CMV serostatus was the only immune exposure information available for the cohort. In a later analysis, several top co-occurrence clusters were reported to appear linked to parvovirus B19, influenza, CMV and Epstein-Barr virus. Presence/absence analyses assumed roughly uniform sequencing depth across donors, an assumption that may not hold. A cluster of highly shared sequence variants was judged likely to represent a technical artifact of the sequencing pipeline. Because HLA typing was unavailable for some donors at each locus, only the typed subset was used in association tests. Because the 87-base-pair reads could not distinguish some IMGT-functional V segments, including TRBV6-2 and TRBV6-3, those segments were excluded. The authors suggested that the approach could potentially be generalized to other disease states and immunological phenotypes. About 17 rarely observed V segments, including chromosome 9 orphons, were excluded from the earlier analysis of almost 600 of the donors because counts were too low. When HLA alleles, especially DR and DQ, strongly co-occurred, attributing TCR associations to individual alleles was difficult. A further reported finding was that TCR beta sequences accurately predicted the HLA-A and HLA-B alleles for most subjects in the first cohort. In a later genetic analysis, fewer N-insertions in productive TCRs were reported among donors in an Asian-associated ancestry cluster than the approximately 670-donor mean. This cohort had only TCR beta chains sequenced, and the lack of alpha or paired-chain data limited which features could be detected. In vitro tests confirmed that a few of the cytomegalovirus-associated TCR beta chains recognize cytomegalovirus antigens. Specific HLA alleles were associated with around 18,000 TCR beta sequences at a false discovery rate of 0.05 in a later analysis. Correlated functional status among segregating V segments might reflect linkage disequilibrium, but an unknown experimental factor could not be ruled out. According to a later analysis, TCR association rates differed among HLA loci, with DRB1 alleles showing the most associated TCRs and HLA-C alleles showing the fewest. Compared with equally common non-associated chains, HLA-associated TCR beta chains in a later analysis were more clonally expanded and had lower generation probabilities. Cytomegalovirus status was reported to be diagnosed by the classifier with high specificity and sensitivity in both the original and validation cohorts. A later genetic analysis associated a missense DCLRE1C variant with V-gene and J-gene trimming of TCR beta chains, and an independent cohort replicated the association. An earlier analysis of approximately 590 of the donors showed that most TCR beta V segments appeared in productive rearrangements either about 87% or about 30% of the time, which broadly matched IMGT annotations.

The cohort consisted of 600 or so healthy bone marrow donors. All cohort members were sampled while nominally healthy, although unrecorded immune exposures were likely present. The donor tested CMV seropositive, placing the donor among the 289 seropositive members of the cohort. A peripheral blood sample was provided by each donor, and peripheral blood mononuclear cells were used for TCR beta sequencing. The Qiagen DNeasy Blood Extraction Kit was used to extract genomic DNA from the blood cell samples. The library was built by means of the immunoSEQ multiplex PCR assay. A mixture of 60 forward primers for TCR Vbeta segments and 13 reverse primers for TCR Jbeta segments was used in the multiplex PCR. The CDR3 region of rearranged TCR beta genes was amplified from genomic DNA by a multiplex PCR assay. The amplified TCR beta libraries were sequenced on the Illumina HiSeq System as 87-base-pair reads. The published analysis was carried out like this. A later analysis counted tens of millions of unique TCR beta chains across the roughly 700 repertoires, and about 10 million of these chains were shared by at least two donors. Raw reads were error-corrected and collapsed into unique sequences by a nearest-neighbor algorithm in which closely related sequences were merged to remove PCR and sequencing errors. Alignment of CDR3 sequences to IMGT reference sequences was used to assign V, D and J gene segments. For a sequence to be retained, a match of at least six nucleotides to both a V gene segment and a J gene segment was required. Rearrangements were called productive when the CDR3 lacked stop codons and stayed in frame with V and J; all others were non-productive. Following IMGT convention, CDR3 was defined as the stretch from the second conserved V-encoded cysteine up to the conserved J-encoded phenylalanine. In an earlier analysis of approximately 590 of the donors, sequences lacking an unambiguous match to a single V gene segment were excluded. In an earlier analysis of approximately 550 of the donors, V segments were called functional above 56.7% productive rearrangements and were called segregating when the between-donor standard deviation exceeded 5%. A statistical classification framework was developed to diagnose cytomegalovirus status using the catalog of TCR beta chain sequences. In a later analysis, V and J genes were assigned by comparing TCR nucleotide sequences against IMGT/GENE-DB human TR gene sequences. Using the TCRdist pipeline, a later analysis assigned CDR3 sequences along with most-parsimonious VDJ recombination scenarios. In a later analysis, every TCR beta chain was defined by the combination of its CDR3 amino acid sequence and its V-gene family, and reads without a unique V-gene family were dropped. To address suspected cross-contamination and a sequencing artifact, a later analysis removed 450 to 700 highly shared, low-generation-probability nucleotide sequences. A later analysis calculated a clonal expansion index for each public chain from normalized within-repertoire ranks of inferred template counts. A later analysis computed generation probabilities with a VDJ recombination model fitted to out-of-frame rearrangements, and checked the results against IGoR. A later analysis scored TCR-TCR, TCR-HLA and TCR-CMV co-occurrence with hypergeometric tests, applying a repertoire-size bias correction to TCR pairs. In a later analysis, false discovery rates were estimated by permuting HLA or CMV assignments 20 times. In a later analysis, co-occurring TCRs were grouped with DBSCAN, and TCRdist sequence similarity was added when clustering was performed within HLA-allele-positive subsets. For co-occurrence clustering, repertoires with fewer than 30,000 or more than 120,000 public chains were excluded, along with several repertoires with anomalous nucleotide sharing. TCRdb limited this immuneACCESS table to in-frame rearrangements with V and J called. A share of clones is missing; checked studies link under half to unresolved V genes, and the rest is unexplained. From that table come the V and J calls and clone size; the DNA was used to work out D and trimming. The sample yields 150,000 to 200,000 clones; under 70% were counted once. The top ten hold about 2.9% of the sample.

The source of this sequence is a woman aged 40 to 49 in good health and CMV-seropositive. The sequenced sample was PBMCs. The chain joins TRBV7-6 to TRBJ2-3, with a weak D call of TRBD2 (6 bases match). Here is the DNA: TGTGCCAGCAGCTTAGGGCGGGACCATCGGGGAGATACGCAGTATTTT. The encoded protein is CASSLGRDHRGDTQYF. This CDR3, with the reference TRBV7-6 and TRBJ2-3 proteins standing in past its ends, gives the full variable domain GAGVSQSPRYKVTKRGQDVALRCDPISGHVSLYWYRQALGQGPEFLTYFNYEAQQDKSGLPNDRFSAERPEGSISTLTIQRTEQRDSAMYRCASSLGRDHRGDTQYFGPGTRLTVL.